The 25 T cell receptor beta chains given below trace back to one sample, sequenced in a study of identical twins. TCRdb re-called the 5' RACE reads with MiXCR, one entry per CDR3 protein. The repertoire has under 450,000 distinct CDR3 sequences, about 18% of them found once; the top ten carry 9.5% to 15%. The material sequenced was naive T cells sorted from blood. The receptor set was obtained from a man aged 50-60 years in good health.

This clonotype was seen ten or more times. The rearrangement uses TRBV29-1 and TRBJ2-7, with 7 bases fitting TRBD2. CDR3 size: 13 residues. The junction had 4 bases not matched to a gene; V was cut back by 3 bases and J by 2 bases. Germline-derived CDR1 and CDR2 are SQVTM and ANQGSEA. The CDR3 sequence is CSVELRGTYEQYF. As DNA, the CDR3 is TGCAGCGTTGAGTTGCGGGGGACCTACGAGCAGTACTTC.

This clonotype was picked up a small number of times. The chain uses TRBV27 and TRBJ2-5, with D perhaps TRBD2 (5 bases). V lost 2 bases, J lost 4 bases, and 17 bases lay in between. This CDR3 is built from 16 residues. Germline CDR1 MNHEY, CDR2 SMNVEV (reference sequence). For the CDR3, the DNA is TGTGCCAGCAGTTTACTTCCCCCCCCTAGCTTAGAGACCCAGTACTTC. This translates into CASSLLPPPSLETQYF.

This clonotype showed up many times. J is TRBJ2-5 and V is TRBV11-2; D not resolved. This CDR3 contains 14 residues. The V end was cut by 1 base, the J end by 5 bases, with 11 bases between. The V gene's germline CDR1 is SGHAT and CDR2 FQNNGV. CDR3 in amino acids: CASSLVTRRETQYF. CDR3 nucleotides: TGTGCCAGCAGCTTAGTAACCCGGCGGGAGACCCAGTACTTC.

A few counts support this clonotype. This chain links TRBV11-2 with TRBJ1-5; D gene unclear. The CDR3 spans 16 residues. V was cut by 1 base and J by 2 bases, with 12 bases left in between. Germline V gene lookup returns CDR1 SGHAT and CDR2 FQNNGV. The CDR3 here is CASSLVRGIRNQPQHF. CDR3 DNA sequence: TGTGCCAGCAGCTTAGTTCGGGGTATCCGCAATCAGCCCCAGCATTTT.

This sequence joins TRBV20-1 and TRBJ2-1; the match to TRBD2 covers 13 bases. J was trimmed by 8 bases and V by 6 bases; bases with no gene match: 10. Germline V gene lookup returns CDR1 DFQATT and CDR2 SNEGSKA (reference sequence). The CDR3 consists of 15 residues. Here the CDR3 reads CSAQLLAGGPDEQFF. DNA of the CDR3: TGCAGTGCCCAACTACTAGCGGGAGGGCCCGATGAGCAGTTCTTC.

This clonotype showed up just a few times. J is TRBJ1-2 and V is TRBV10-3; TRBD1 agrees at 8 bases. This CDR3 comprises 12 residues. V trimming: 6 bases; J trimming: 8 bases; junction bases outside the gene matches: 5. Germline assignment: CDR1 ENHRY and CDR2 SYGVKD. CDR3 in amino acids: CAISPTGEGYTF. CDR3 coding DNA: TGTGCCATCAGCCCGACAGGGGAAGGCTACACCTTC.

This chain joins TRBV25-1 and TRBJ2-7; D is uncertain. CDR1 and CDR2 from the germline V gene are MGHDK and SYGVNS. The CDR3 contains 12 residues. The V end lost 3 bases, the J end lost 0 bases, and 3 bases lay between the germline ends. The CDR3 region has the DNA TGTGCCAGCAGTGACCCCTCCTACGAGCAGTACTTC. It specifies CASSDPSYEQYF.

There are a few counts of this clonotype. The chain recombines TRBV4-2 with TRBJ1-3, with D uncertain. The CDR3 has 17 residues. The V gene lost 2 bases and the J gene lost 0 bases, with 14 bases spanning the gap. CDR1 and CDR2 from the germline V gene are LGHNA and YNFKEQ. The CDR3: CASSQQTLLSSGNTIYF. The CDR3 region has the DNA TGTGCCAGCAGCCAACAGACACTCCTGAGCTCTGGAAACACCATATATTTT.

The chain joins TRBV5-1 to TRBJ2-1; D possibly corresponds to TRBD2 (6 bases). V lost 5 bases and J 1 base, leaving 16 bases between the germline ends. Germline CDR1 is SGHRS and CDR2 is YFSETQ. The CDR3 sequence is 16 residues long. DNA of the CDR3: TGCGCCAGCAGATCCGGGACTGAAACTTCCTACAATGAGCAGTTCTTC. It codes for CASRSGTETSYNEQFF.

This clonotype was observed at least ten times. The genes are TRBV12-3 or TRBV12-4 and TRBJ2-1, with D tentatively TRBD1 (6 bases). V dropped 6 bases and J dropped 0 bases, with 15 bases sitting between them. The CDR3 loop spans 16 amino acids. The CDR3 here is CASRSRGLNSYNEQFF. The CDR3 DNA reads TGTGCCAGCAGGAGCAGGGGATTGAACTCCTACAATGAGCAGTTCTTC.

This clonotype was seen repeatedly, ten times or more. J is TRBJ1-5 and V is TRBV5-4; D unclear. Germline lookup yields CDR1 SGHNT and CDR2 YYREEE (reference sequence). The V gene lost 3 bases and the J gene lost 1 base, with 5 bases spanning the gap. The CDR3 covers 13 residues. The CDR3 loop reads CASSSESNQPQHF. CDR3 DNA: TGTGCCAGCAGCTCCGAAAGCAATCAGCCCCAGCATTTT.

The rearrangement joins TRBV7-8 to TRBJ2-7; 12 bases are shared with TRBD2. V lost 5 bases, J lost 5 bases, and 7 bases stayed unmatched. This CDR3 has 15 residues. Germline V CDR1 and CDR2: SGHVS, FQNEAQ. Here the CDR3 DNA reads TGTGCCAGCAGCCCTCTAGCGGGGGGGCCCCACGAGCAGTACTTC. Translating it yields CASSPLAGGPHEQYF.

Only a few counts were recorded for this clonotype. The chain recombines TRBV4-3 with TRBJ2-5; TRBD1 aligns across 8 bases. This CDR3 region has 18 residues. V lost 0 bases to trimming and J lost 0 bases; unmatched junction nucleotides: 9. Germline V CDR1 and CDR2: LGHNA, YSLEER. The CDR3, as DNA: TGCGCCAGCAGCCAAGATACAGGGGGAGAGATGTACCAAGAGACCCAGTACTTC. As protein: CASSQDTGGEMYQETQYF.

This chain uses TRBV5-1 with TRBJ2-1; D could derive from TRBD1 or TRBD2 (5 bases each). Trimming left V 2 bases short and J 5 bases short, with 11 bases between. Germline values: CDR1 SGHRS, CDR2 YFSETQ. The CDR3 is 14 residues long. The chain's CDR3 is CASSFMGVNNEQFF. The CDR3 region has the DNA TGCGCCAGCAGCTTCATGGGGGTCAACAATGAGCAGTTCTTC.

This clonotype has a count of ten or more. The CDR3 bases are TGCAGTGCTAGGGGACTAGCGGGAGGGAGCACAGATACGCAGTATTTT. Translation gives CSARGLAGGSTDTQYF. The chain is built from TRBV20-1 and TRBJ2-3, with 16 bases that match TRBD2. The J segment lost 0 bases and the V segment lost 3 bases, leaving 0 bases of the junction unmatched. The CDR3 totals 16 residues. Germline V lookup: CDR1 DFQATT, CDR2 SNEGSKA (reference sequence).

This clonotype was seen repeatedly, ten times or more. This chain's CDR3 is CATGSVYTGELFF. DNA for the CDR3: TGTGCCACCGGTTCCGTGTACACCGGGGAGCTGTTTTTT. This sequence joins TRBV15 and TRBJ2-2, with D hard to call. Trimming removed 8 bases at V and 3 bases at J, with 10 bases between. CDR3 length equals 13 residues. The germline V gene has CDR1 LNHNV and CDR2 YYDKDF (reference sequence).

This chain uses TRBV6-2 or TRBV6-3 with TRBJ2-5; D perhaps matches TRBD1 (5 bases). Germline CDR1 is MNHEY and CDR2 is SVGEGT. The V gene lost 7 bases and the J gene lost 5 bases, with 14 bases spanning the gap. This CDR3 has 13 residues. For the CDR3, the DNA is TGTGCCAGCACCTACAGGACCATCGAGACCCAGTACTTC. Its protein product is CASTYRTIETQYF.

The V and J genes are TRBV9 and TRBJ2-5; 14 nucleotides line up with TRBD2. Germline loops: CDR1 SGDLS, CDR2 YYNGEE. The CDR3 has 15 amino acids. After removal of 3 bases from V and 5 bases from J, the junction contained 3 bases not matched to a gene. Here the CDR3 reads CASSGTSGGRETQYF. Written as DNA, the CDR3 is TGTGCCAGCAGCGGGACTAGCGGGGGGCGGGAGACCCAGTACTTC.

In its sample, this clonotype was seen a few times. The chain recombines TRBV4-2 with TRBJ2-1; tentatively, D is TRBD2 (6 bases). V lost 1 base and J 9 bases, leaving 16 bases between the germline ends. The germline V gene has CDR1 LGHNA and CDR2 YNFKEQ. The CDR3 sequence is 15 residues long. CDR3 coding DNA: TGTGCCAGCAGCCAAGGGGATAGCGCGGGGTTTGAGCAGTTCTTC. Protein product: CASSQGDSAGFEQFF.

This clonotype has a count of ten or more. V gene TRBV20-1 combines with J gene TRBJ1-6; D possibly corresponds to TRBD1 (5 bases). The CDR3 is 14 amino acids. Germline V gene sequence: CDR1 DFQATT, CDR2 SNEGSKA (reference sequence). The V gene lost 1 base and the J gene lost 7 bases, with 11 bases spanning the gap. The CDR3 region is CSARAGQTNSPLHF. The CDR3 nucleotides read TGCAGTGCTAGAGCGGGGCAAACCAATTCACCCCTCCACTTT.

The genes are TRBV9 and TRBJ2-5; 7 bases fit TRBD2. This CDR3 spans 16 amino acids. V was clipped by 4 bases and J by 5 bases; unmatched bases: 14. Germline values: CDR1 SGDLS, CDR2 YYNGEE. The CDR3 loop is CASSSLTRLGGETQYF. DNA of the CDR3: TGTGCCAGCAGCTCACTCACTCGACTGGGGGGGGAGACCCAGTACTTC.

The chain uses TRBV5-5 and TRBJ2-5; no definite D call. The CDR3 contains 16 residues. Trimming took off 4 bases at V and 0 bases at J, with 16 bases between the two ends. Germline-derived CDR1 and CDR2 are SGHKS and YYEKEE (reference sequence). The chain's CDR3 is CASSRARSRDQETQYF. The DNA of the CDR3 is TGTGCCAGCAGCAGGGCCAGGAGTAGGGACCAAGAGACCCAGTACTTC. The whole variable domain, filled in from reference TRBV5-5 and TRBJ2-5, reads DAGVTQSPTHLIKTRGQQVTLRCSPISGHKSVSWYQQVLGQGPQFIFQYYEKEERGRGNFPDRFSARQFPNYSSELNVNALLLGDSALYLCASSRARSRDQETQYFGPGTRLLVL.

The V call is TRBV4-1, the J call TRBJ2-3; 7 bases match TRBD1. The ends lost 0 bases at V and 4 bases at J; junction bases unmatched: 1. Germline V gene sequence: CDR1 MGHRA, CDR2 YSYEKL. The CDR3 loop spans 14 amino acids. Here the CDR3 reads CASSQEDRSDTQYF. In nucleotides, the CDR3 is TGCGCCAGCAGCCAAGAGGACAGGTCAGATACGCAGTATTTT.

This rearrangement joins TRBV27 to TRBJ2-2, with D hard to call. V was pared by 2 bases and J by 7 bases, with 5 bases between. The CDR3 totals 12 residues. The V gene's germline CDR1 is MNHEY and CDR2 SMNVEV (reference sequence). The CDR3 nucleotides are TGTGCCAGCAGTTTAAATAGCGGGGAGCTGTTTTTT. This translates into CASSLNSGELFF.

This clonotype was seen ten or more times. This chain joins TRBV7-2 and TRBJ2-3; tentative D call: TRBD1 (6 bases). The CDR3 runs 15 residues. Trimming pared 2 bases from V and 0 bases from J, leaving 9 bases between. Germline V CDR1 and CDR2: SGHTA, FQGNSA. In DNA, the CDR3 is TGTGCCAGCAGCTTAAGGCAGGGGAGCACAGATACGCAGTATTTT. This sequence encodes CASSLRQGSTDTQYF.